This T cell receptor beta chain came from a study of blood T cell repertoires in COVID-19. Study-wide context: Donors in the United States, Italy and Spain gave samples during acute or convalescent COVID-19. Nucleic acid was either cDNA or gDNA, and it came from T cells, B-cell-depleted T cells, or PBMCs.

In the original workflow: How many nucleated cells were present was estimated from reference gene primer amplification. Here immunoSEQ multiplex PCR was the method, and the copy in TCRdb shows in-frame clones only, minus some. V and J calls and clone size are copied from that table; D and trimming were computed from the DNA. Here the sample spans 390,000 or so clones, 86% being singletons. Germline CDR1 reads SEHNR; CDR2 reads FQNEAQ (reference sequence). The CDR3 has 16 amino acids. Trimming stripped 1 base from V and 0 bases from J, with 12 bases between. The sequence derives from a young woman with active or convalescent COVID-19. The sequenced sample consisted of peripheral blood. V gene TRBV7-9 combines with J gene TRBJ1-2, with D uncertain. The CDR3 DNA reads TGTGCCAGCAGCTTAGGATTGTCCGAGGCTAACTATGGCTACACCTTC. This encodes CASSLGLSEANYGYTF. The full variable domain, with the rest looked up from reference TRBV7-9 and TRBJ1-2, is DTGVSQNPRHKITKRGQNVTFRCDPISEHNRLYWYRQTLGQGPEFLTYFQNEAQLEKSRLLSDRFSAERPKGSFSTLEIQRTEQGDSAMYLCASSLGLSEANYGYTFGSGTRLTVV.